Listed below are T cell receptor beta chains from one sample, sequenced in a study of blood T cell repertoires in COVID-19. Sequencing was performed with immunoSEQ multiplex PCR; in TCRdb, only in-frame clones are kept and a portion is missing. The table shows nearly 30,000 clones, with 80% to 90% occurring only once. The sequenced material came from peripheral blood. These receptors all come from a human donor in a cohort sampled during active COVID-19. The CDR3 runs from the conserved cysteine through the conserved F or W.

j_gene: TRBJ2-5; v_gene: TRBV2; CDR3aa: CASSLRGDQETQYF
j_gene: TRBJ2-7; v_gene: TRBV5-1; CDR3aa: CASSSGRAYEQYF
j_gene: TRBJ2-7; v_gene: TRBV29-1; CDR3aa: CSVKQGYEQYF
j_gene: TRBJ2-1; v_gene: TRBV18; CDR3aa: CASSPGQSYNEQFF
j_gene: TRBJ1-1; v_gene: TRBV7-6; CDR3aa: CASSLAPGRMNTEAFF
j_gene: TRBJ2-2; v_gene: TRBV28; CDR3aa: CASSLYADSTGELFF
j_gene: TRBJ1-5; v_gene: TRBV27; CDR3aa: CASRYGQYSNQPQHF
j_gene: TRBJ2-3; v_gene: TRBV11-3; CDR3aa: CASSPGTSAWDTQYF
j_gene: TRBJ2-5; v_gene: TRBV28; CDR3aa: CASNQQGRETQYF
j_gene: TRBJ1-1; v_gene: TRBV21-1; CDR3aa: CASSKARIQGETEAFF
j_gene: TRBJ2-1; v_gene: TRBV5-1; CDR3aa: CASTPDSTWNEQFF
j_gene: TRBJ2-3; v_gene: TRBV19; CDR3aa: CASRERGRTDTQYF
j_gene: TRBJ1-1; v_gene: TRBV4-3; CDR3aa: CASSQAGVTEAFF
j_gene: TRBJ1-6; v_gene: TRBV30; CDR3aa: CAWRVGEINSPLHF
j_gene: TRBJ1-4; v_gene: TRBV5-6; CDR3aa: CASSPGTGALNEKLFF
j_gene: TRBJ2-7; v_gene: TRBV5-1; CDR3aa: CASAKAQGVYEQYF
j_gene: TRBJ2-3; v_gene: TRBV6-5; CDR3aa: CASSYSLAGGEDTQYF
j_gene: TRBJ2-7; v_gene: TRBV4-3; CDR3aa: CASSQEQDHYEQYF
j_gene: TRBJ2-2; v_gene: TRBV6-2/TRBV6-3; CDR3aa: CASSYSRSGADTGELFF
j_gene: TRBJ1-4; v_gene: TRBV4-1; CDR3aa: CASSHRGGEKLFF
j_gene: TRBJ1-1; v_gene: TRBV19; CDR3aa: CASTGRVNTEAFF
j_gene: TRBJ1-2; v_gene: TRBV6-6; CDR3aa: CASGGQGQRGYTF
j_gene: TRBJ1-2; v_gene: TRBV5-6; CDR3aa: CASSSGTGLTNYGYTF
j_gene: TRBJ2-2; v_gene: TRBV6-5; CDR3aa: CASSYGGLASTGELFF
j_gene: TRBJ2-2; v_gene: TRBV5-5; CDR3aa: CASSLGPGTDHRELFF
j_gene: TRBJ2-3; v_gene: TRBV7-3; CDR3aa: CASSSRSGGSADTQYF
j_gene: TRBJ2-1; v_gene: TRBV7-9; CDR3aa: CASSLIGGGPYNEQFF
j_gene: TRBJ2-7; v_gene: TRBV4-2; CDR3aa: CASSPQREDYEQYF
j_gene: TRBJ2-7; v_gene: TRBV4-1; CDR3aa: CASSQAGQGGHEQYF
j_gene: TRBJ1-1; v_gene: TRBV12-3/TRBV12-4; CDR3aa: CASRQGREAFF
j_gene: TRBJ1-4; v_gene: TRBV5-1; CDR3aa: CASADRYNEKLFF
j_gene: TRBJ1-5; v_gene: TRBV2; CDR3aa: CASSEEAALEDPQHF
j_gene: TRBJ1-4; v_gene: TRBV5-1; CDR3aa: CASSLGLDRSIEKLFF
j_gene: TRBJ2-3; v_gene: TRBV7-9; CDR3aa: CASSLGLERADTQYF
j_gene: TRBJ2-7; v_gene: TRBV5-1; CDR3aa: CASSARGAGGTYEQYF
j_gene: TRBJ2-3; v_gene: TRBV20-1; CDR3aa: CSASRTGFTDTQYF
j_gene: TRBJ2-3; v_gene: TRBV5-4; CDR3aa: CASSLRTGGDTQYF
j_gene: TRBJ2-3; v_gene: TRBV5-4; CDR3aa: CASSLRTSGGPTQYF
j_gene: TRBJ2-1; v_gene: TRBV5-1; CDR3aa: CASSLGQEQFF
j_gene: TRBJ2-3; v_gene: TRBV5-1; CDR3aa: CASSYVEGDTQYF